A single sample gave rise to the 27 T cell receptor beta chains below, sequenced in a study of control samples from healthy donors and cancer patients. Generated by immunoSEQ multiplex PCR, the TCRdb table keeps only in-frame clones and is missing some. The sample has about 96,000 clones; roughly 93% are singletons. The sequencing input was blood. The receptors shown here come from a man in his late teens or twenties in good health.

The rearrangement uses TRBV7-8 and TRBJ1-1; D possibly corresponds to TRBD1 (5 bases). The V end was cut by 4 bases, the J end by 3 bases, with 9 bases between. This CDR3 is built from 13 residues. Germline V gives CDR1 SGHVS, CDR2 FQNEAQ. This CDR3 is CASSSRGDTEAFF. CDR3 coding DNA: TGTGCCAGCAGCTCGCGGGGCGACACTGAAGCTTTCTTT.

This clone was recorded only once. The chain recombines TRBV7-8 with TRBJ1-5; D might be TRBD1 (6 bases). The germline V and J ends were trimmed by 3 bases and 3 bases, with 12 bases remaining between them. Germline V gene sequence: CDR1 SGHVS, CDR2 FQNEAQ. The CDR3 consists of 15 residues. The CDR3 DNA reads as TGTGCCAGCAGCTTGAGGGGGGACAACAATCAGCCCCAGCATTTT. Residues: CASSLRGDNNQPQHF.

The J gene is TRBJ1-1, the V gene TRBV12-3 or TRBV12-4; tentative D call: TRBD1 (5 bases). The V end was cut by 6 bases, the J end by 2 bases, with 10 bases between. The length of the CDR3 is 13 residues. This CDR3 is CASSNGQNTEAFF. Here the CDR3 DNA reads TGTGCCAGCAGCAACGGACAAAACACTGAAGCTTTCTTT.

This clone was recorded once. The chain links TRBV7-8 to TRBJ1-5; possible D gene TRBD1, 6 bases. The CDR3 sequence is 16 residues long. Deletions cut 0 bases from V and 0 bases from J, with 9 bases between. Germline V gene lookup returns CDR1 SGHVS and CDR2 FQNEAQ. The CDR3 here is CASSLAAGVSNQPQHF. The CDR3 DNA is TGTGCCAGCAGCTTAGCCGCAGGGGTTAGCAATCAGCCCCAGCATTTT.

CDR3 bases: TGCGCCAGCAGCCAGCCGGGACCGTCTAACTATGGCTACACCTTC. Translating gives CASSQPGPSNYGYTF. The chain recombines TRBV4-1 with TRBJ1-2; possible D gene TRBD1, 5 bases. The V and J ends lost 3 bases and 0 bases respectively, with 11 bases between them. The CDR3 is 15 amino acids. Germline-derived CDR1 and CDR2 are MGHRA and YSYEKL.

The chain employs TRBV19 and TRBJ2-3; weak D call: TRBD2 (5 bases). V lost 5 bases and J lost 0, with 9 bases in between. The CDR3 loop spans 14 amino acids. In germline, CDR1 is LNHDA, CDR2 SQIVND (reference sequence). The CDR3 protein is CASSPGSSTDTQYF. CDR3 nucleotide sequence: TGTGCCAGTAGTCCGGGATCTAGCACAGATACGCAGTATTTT.

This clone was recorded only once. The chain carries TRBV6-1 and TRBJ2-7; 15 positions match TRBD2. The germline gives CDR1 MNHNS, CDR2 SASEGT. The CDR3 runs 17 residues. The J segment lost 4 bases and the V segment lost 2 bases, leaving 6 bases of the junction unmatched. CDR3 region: CASSEFGLAGGRYEQYF. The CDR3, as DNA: TGTGCCAGCAGTGAATTCGGACTAGCGGGAGGGCGGTACGAGCAGTACTTC.

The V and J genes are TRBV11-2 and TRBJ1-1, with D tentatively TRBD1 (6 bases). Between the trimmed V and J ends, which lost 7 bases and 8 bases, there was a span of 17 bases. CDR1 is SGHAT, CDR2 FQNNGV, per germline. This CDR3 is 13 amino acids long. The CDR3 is CASTNDRGGEAFF. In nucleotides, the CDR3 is TGTGCCAGCACCAACGACCGGGGGGGCGAAGCTTTCTTT.

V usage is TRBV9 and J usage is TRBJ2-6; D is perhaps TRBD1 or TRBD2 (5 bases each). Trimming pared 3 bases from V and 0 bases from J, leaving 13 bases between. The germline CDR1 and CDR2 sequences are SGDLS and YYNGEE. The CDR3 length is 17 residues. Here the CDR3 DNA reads TGTGCCAGCAGCGGGTGGGACGATTCCTCTGGGGCCAACGTCCTGACTTTC. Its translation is CASSGWDDSSGANVLTF.

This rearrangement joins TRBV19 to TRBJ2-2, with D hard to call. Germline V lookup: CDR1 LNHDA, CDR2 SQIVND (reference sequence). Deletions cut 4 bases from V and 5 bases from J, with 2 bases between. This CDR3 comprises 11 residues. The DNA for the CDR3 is TGTGCCAGTAGTAGAACCGGGGAGCTGTTTTTT. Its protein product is CASSRTGELFF.

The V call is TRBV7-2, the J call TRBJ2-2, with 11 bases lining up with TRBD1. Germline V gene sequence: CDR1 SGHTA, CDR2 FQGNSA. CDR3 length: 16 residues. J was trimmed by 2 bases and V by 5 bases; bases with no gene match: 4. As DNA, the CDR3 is TGTGCCAGCAGCCCGTGGACAGGGGGCAACACCGGGGAGCTGTTTTTT. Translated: CASSPWTGGNTGELFF.

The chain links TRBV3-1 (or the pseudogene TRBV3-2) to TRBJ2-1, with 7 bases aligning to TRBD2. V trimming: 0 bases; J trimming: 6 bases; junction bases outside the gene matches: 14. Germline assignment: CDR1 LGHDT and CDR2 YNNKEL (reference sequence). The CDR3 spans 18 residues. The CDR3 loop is CASSQDARTRSVGNEQFF. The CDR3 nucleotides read TGTGCCAGCAGCCAAGACGCCCGGACTAGGTCGGTAGGCAATGAGCAGTTCTTC.

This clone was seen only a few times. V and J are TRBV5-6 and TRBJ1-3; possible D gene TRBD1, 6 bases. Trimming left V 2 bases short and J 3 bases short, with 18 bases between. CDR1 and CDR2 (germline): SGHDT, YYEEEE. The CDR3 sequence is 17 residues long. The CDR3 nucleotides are TGTGCCAGCAGCTTTATCCCAACCTCAGGGGATGGAAACACCATATATTTT. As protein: CASSFIPTSGDGNTIYF.

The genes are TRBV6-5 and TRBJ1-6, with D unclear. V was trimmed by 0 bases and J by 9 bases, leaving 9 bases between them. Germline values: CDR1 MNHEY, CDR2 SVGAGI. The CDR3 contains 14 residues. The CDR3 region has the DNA TGTGCCAGCAGTTACTCCGGAGCCACTTCACCCCTCCACTTT. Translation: CASSYSGATSPLHF.

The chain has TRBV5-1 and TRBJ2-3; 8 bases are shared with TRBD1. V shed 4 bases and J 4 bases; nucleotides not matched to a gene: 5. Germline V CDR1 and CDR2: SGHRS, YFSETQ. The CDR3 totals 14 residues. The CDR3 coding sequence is TGCGCCAGCAGCCTAGGACAGGGCGCAGATACGCAGTATTTT. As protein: CASSLGQGADTQYF. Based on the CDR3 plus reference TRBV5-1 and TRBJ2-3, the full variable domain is KAGVTQTPRYLIKTRGQQVTLSCSPISGHRSVSWYQQTPGQGLQFLFEYFSETQRNKGNFPGRFSGRQFSNSRSEMNVSTLELGDSALYLCASSLGQGADTQYFGPGTRLTVL.

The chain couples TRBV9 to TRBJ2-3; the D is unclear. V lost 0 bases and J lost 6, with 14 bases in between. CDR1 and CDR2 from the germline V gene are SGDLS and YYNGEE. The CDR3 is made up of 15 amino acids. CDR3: CASSVAVATQDTQYF. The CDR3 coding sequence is TGTGCCAGCAGCGTAGCTGTCGCGACACAGGATACGCAGTATTTT.

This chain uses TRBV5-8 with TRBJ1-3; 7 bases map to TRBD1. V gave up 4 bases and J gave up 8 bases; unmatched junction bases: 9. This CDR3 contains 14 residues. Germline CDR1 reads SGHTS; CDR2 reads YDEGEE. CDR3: CASSPSGQRHTIYF. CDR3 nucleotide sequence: TGTGCCAGCAGCCCATCGGGACAGAGGCACACCATATATTTT.

The CDR3, as DNA: TGTGCCAGCAGCGCAGCTTCAAAGGGGGGCGATACGCAGTATTTT. Residues: CASSAASKGGDTQYF. The chain recombines TRBV9 with TRBJ2-3; perhaps D is TRBD1 or TRBD2 (6 bases each). Germline lookup yields CDR1 SGDLS and CDR2 YYNGEE. Deletions cut 3 bases from V and 6 bases from J, with 17 bases between. This CDR3 has 15 amino acids. The entire variable domain, with the rest obtained from reference TRBV9 and TRBJ2-3, is as follows: DSGVTQTPKHLITATGQRVTLRCSPRSGDLSVYWYQQSLDQGLQFLIQYYNGEERAKGNILERFSAQQFPDLHSELNLSSLELGDSALYFCASSAASKGGDTQYFGPGTRLTVL.

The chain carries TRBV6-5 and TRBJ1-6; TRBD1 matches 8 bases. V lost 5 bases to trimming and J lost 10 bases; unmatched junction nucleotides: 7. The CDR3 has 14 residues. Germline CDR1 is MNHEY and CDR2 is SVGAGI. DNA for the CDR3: TGTGCCAGCAGTACCCGGGACAGGCTATCACCCCTCCACTTT. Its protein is CASSTRDRLSPLHF.

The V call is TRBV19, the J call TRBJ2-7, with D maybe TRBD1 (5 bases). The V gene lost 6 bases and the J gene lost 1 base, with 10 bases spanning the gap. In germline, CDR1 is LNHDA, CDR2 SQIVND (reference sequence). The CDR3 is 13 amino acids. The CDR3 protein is CASRSRTSYEQYF. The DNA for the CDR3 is TGTGCCAGTAGGTCAAGGACATCCTACGAGCAGTACTTC. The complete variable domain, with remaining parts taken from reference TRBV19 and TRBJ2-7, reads DGGITQSPKYLFRKEGQNVTLSCEQNLNHDAMYWYRQDPGQGLRLIYYSQIVNDFQKGDIAEGYSVSREKKESFPLTVTSAQKNPTAFYLCASRSRTSYEQYFGPGTRLTVT.

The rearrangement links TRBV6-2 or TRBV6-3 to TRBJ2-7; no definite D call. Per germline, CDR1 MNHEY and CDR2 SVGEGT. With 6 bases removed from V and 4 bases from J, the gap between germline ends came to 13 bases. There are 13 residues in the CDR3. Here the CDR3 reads CASSRPDVYEQYF. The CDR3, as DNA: TGTGCCAGCAGCCGACCTGACGTATACGAGCAGTACTTC.

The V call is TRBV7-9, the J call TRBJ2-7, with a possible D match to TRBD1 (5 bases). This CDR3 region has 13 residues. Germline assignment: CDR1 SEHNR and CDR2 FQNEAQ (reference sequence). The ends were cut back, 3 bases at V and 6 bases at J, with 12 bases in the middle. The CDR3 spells CASSFRFQGEQYF. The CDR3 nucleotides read TGTGCCAGCAGCTTTCGGTTTCAGGGCGAGCAGTACTTC.

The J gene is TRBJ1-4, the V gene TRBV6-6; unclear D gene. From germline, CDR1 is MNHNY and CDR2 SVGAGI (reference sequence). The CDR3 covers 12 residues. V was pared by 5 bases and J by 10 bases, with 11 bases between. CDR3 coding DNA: TGTGCCAGCAGTACCCAGAAGGGAAAACTGTTTTTT. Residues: CASSTQKGKLFF.

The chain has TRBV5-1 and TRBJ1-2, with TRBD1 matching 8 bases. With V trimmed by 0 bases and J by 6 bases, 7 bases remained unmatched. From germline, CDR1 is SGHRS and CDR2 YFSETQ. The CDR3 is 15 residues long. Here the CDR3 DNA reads TGCGCCAGCAGCTTGGTTCTAGGGGGACAGGATGGCTACACCTTC. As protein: CASSLVLGGQDGYTF.

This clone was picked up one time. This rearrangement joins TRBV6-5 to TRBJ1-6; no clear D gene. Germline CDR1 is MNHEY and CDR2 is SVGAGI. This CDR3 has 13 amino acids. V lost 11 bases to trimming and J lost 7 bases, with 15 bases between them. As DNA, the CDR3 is TGTGCCTGCTCAAGGAGTAACAATTCACCCCTCCACTTT. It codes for CACSRSNNSPLHF.

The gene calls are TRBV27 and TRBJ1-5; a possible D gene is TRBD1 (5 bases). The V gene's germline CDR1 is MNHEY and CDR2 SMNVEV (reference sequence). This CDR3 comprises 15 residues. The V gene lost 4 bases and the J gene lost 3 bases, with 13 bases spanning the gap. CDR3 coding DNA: TGTGCCAGCAGTTATAGGGGCGGACCCAATCAGCCCCAGCATTTT. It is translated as CASSYRGGPNQPQHF.

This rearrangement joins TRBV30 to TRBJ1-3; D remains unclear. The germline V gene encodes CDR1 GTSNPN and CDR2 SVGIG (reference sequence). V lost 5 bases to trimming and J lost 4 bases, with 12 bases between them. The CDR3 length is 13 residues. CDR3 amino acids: CAWAGMQGNTIYF. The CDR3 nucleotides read TGTGCCTGGGCGGGGATGCAGGGAAACACCATATATTTT.